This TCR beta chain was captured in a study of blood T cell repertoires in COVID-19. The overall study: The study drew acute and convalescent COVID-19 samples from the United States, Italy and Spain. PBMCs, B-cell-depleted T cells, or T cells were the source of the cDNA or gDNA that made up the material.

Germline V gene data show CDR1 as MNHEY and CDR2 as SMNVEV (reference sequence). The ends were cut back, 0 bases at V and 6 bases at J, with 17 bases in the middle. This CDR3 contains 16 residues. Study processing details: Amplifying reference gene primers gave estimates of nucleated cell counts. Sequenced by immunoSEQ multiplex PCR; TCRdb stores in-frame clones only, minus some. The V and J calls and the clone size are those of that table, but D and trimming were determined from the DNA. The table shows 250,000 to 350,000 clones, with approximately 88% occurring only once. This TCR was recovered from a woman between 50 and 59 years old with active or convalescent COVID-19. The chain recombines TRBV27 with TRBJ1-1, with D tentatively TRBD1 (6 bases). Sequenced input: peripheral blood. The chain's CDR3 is CASSLSVSGGAPEAFF. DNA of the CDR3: TGTGCCAGCAGTTTATCGGTCTCGGGGGGCGCCCCTGAAGCTTTCTTT.